This T cell receptor beta chain was sequenced in a study of T cells after yellow fever vaccination. Study-wide findings and caveats: Most primary-vaccination clones reappeared after the booster (approximately 97% CD4, roughly 90% CD8).

On this clonotype: Its antigen is unidentified.

TCRdb re-derived calls from the 5' RACE reads in MiXCR, one entry per CDR3 protein. The top ten clones hold roughly a sixth of a sample with approximately 510,000 distinct CDR3 sequences, about a fifth of them seen once. This CDR3 contains 14 residues. The germline V gene has CDR1 SNHLY and CDR2 FYNNEI. V gave up 3 bases and J gave up 1 base, with 8 bases separating them. The source was PBMCs, collected 21 days after the first yellow fever vaccination. This sequence joins TRBV2 and TRBJ2-3; weak D call: TRBD1 (5 bases). The clonotype originates from a man between 18 and 29 years old who received the YFV17D yellow fever vaccine. CDR3 residues: CASSDQGGTDTQYF. Written as DNA, the CDR3 is TGTGCCAGCAGTGATCAGGGCGGCACAGATACGCAGTATTTT.